Listed below are T cell receptor beta chains from one sample, sequenced in a study of liver allograft versus peripheral blood T cells. TCRdb itself ran the reads through MiXCR, one entry per CDR3 protein. The table lists some 180 distinct CDR3 sequences, 21% of them singletons. Receptors were obtained from a human patient who had a liver transplant. Some T cells may be transferred from the graft donor. Both conserved end residues are part of each CDR3. A D gene is named only where the DNA matches it firmly. Part of the rows lack a size; the others show once, few, many or a class for expanded clones.

len	abundance	d_gene	v_gene	j_gene	CDR3nt	CDR3aa
17	large	.	TRBV27	TRBJ2-6	TGTGCCAGCAGCACGAGGACGGGGTCCTTATGGGCCAACGTCCTGACTTTC	CASSTRTGSLWANVLTF
13	large	.	TRBV20-1	TRBJ2-5	TGCAGTGCTAGACCCTACGGAGAAGAGACCCAGTACTTC	CSARPYGEETQYF
13	large	.	TRBV27	TRBJ1-5	TGTGCCAGCAGTTTAACTTATGGTCAGCCCCAGCATTTT	CASSLTYGQPQHF
19	.	TRBD2	TRBV6-5	TRBJ2-7	TGTGCCAGCAGTTACTCAAAGACTAGCGGTTACTACTTCTCCTACGAGCAGTACTTC	CASSYSKTSGYYFSYEQYF
14	large	.	TRBV19	TRBJ2-5	TGTGCCAGTAGTATAGCCTCAGGGATAGAGACCCAGTACTTC	CASSIASGIETQYF
15	hyperexpanded	.	TRBV7-9	TRBJ1-6	TGTGCCAGCAGCTTAGGGGGACTAGGGTCCTCACCCCTCCACTTT	CASSLGGLGSSPLHF
14	once	.	TRBV6-6	TRBJ2-5	TGTGCCAGCAGTTACGCGGGGGCACAAGAGACCCAGTACTTC	CASSYAGAQETQYF
14	.	.	TRBV29-1	TRBJ2-1	TGCAGCGGATCCCAGGGTCCTGGCTACAATGAGCAGTTCTTC	CSGSQGPGYNEQFF
15	few	.	TRBV10-3	TRBJ1-2	TGTGCCATCAGTGAGTCAGGCGACCCTCTCTATGGCTACACCTTC	CAISESGDPLYGYTF
12	few	.	TRBV14	TRBJ2-7	TGTGCCAGCAGCCAAGAGGTAACAGAGCAGTACTTC	CASSQEVTEQYF
16	medium-sized	TRBD2	TRBV28	TRBJ2-1	TGTGCCAGCAGTTCAGGACTAGCGACCTTCTACAATGAGCAGTTCTTC	CASSSGLATFYNEQFF
15	large	.	TRBV19	TRBJ2-1	TGTGCCAGTACTTTTTCCTCCAACTCCTACAATGAGCAGTTCTTC	CASTFSSNSYNEQFF
16	.	.	TRBV7-9	TRBJ1-1	TGTGCCAGCAGCTTCCGGACAGTAAAGGCGAACACTGAAGCTTTCTTT	CASSFRTVKANTEAFF
14	medium-sized	.	TRBV20-1	TRBJ1-2	TGCAGTGCTAGATTCGTGTGGCAGGACTATGGCTACACCTTC	CSARFVWQDYGYTF
14	large	.	TRBV29-1	TRBJ2-4	TGCAGCGTTCCTGATGGCGCCGGTCAAAATCTTCAGTACTTC	CSVPDGAGQNLQYF
14	.	.	TRBV9	TRBJ1-6	TGTGCCAGCAGCGCTACTTATGGGGACTCACCCCTCCACTTT	CASSATYGDSPLHF
14	hyperexpanded	.	TRBV6-6	TRBJ1-5	TGTGCCAGTTCCGGAGGGGGTAGCAATCAGCCCCAGCATTTT	CASSGGGSNQPQHF
12	large	.	TRBV28	TRBJ1-6	TGTGCCAGCACGCCCTTCAGGGGACCCCTCCACTTT	CASTPFRGPLHF
16	hyperexpanded	TRBD2	TRBV6-1	TRBJ2-3	TGTGCCAGCGAACCCATAGCGGGAACTAGCACAGATACGCAGTATTTT	CASEPIAGTSTDTQYF
17	.	.	TRBV4-1	TRBJ2-7	TGCGCCAGCAGCCCCTCAGGGGACCTAGCGCCCTCCTACGAGCAGTACTTC	CASSPSGDLAPSYEQYF
12	hyperexpanded	.	TRBV13	TRBJ2-7	TGTGCCAGCAGCTTTCTGGGATACGAGCAGTACTTC	CASSFLGYEQYF
14	medium-sized	.	TRBV19	TRBJ1-1	TGTGCCAGTAGTCTGGGGGTGTTTTACACTGAAGCTTTCTTT	CASSLGVFYTEAFF